These T cell receptor beta chains were read from a single sample in a study of shared clonotypes between healthy human individuals. Profiled with immunoSEQ multiplex PCR; TCRdb holds only in-frame clones, not every one. The sample includes hundreds of thousands of clones, 55% to 85% of them seen just once. The specimen was memory CD4+ T cells sorted from blood. The receptors here all came from a woman in her 30s in good health. The CDR3 runs from the conserved cysteine through the conserved F or W. Fields, in order: D gene, clone size, V gene, J gene, CDR3 protein, CDR3 DNA. A D gene is named only where the DNA matches it firmly. Clone sizes are given selectively: once, few, many, or a class where the clone is expanded.

>TRBD2|-|TRBV29-1|TRBJ2-3
CSVEKRERVDTQYF
TGCAGCGTTGAGAAGCGGGAGAGAGTAGATACGCAGTATTTT
>-|-|TRBV28|TRBJ2-7
CASSLGGGGGYEQYF
TGTGCCAGCAGTTTAGGAGGGGGCGGTGGGTACGAGCAGTACTTC
>-|-|TRBV9|TRBJ2-5
CASSVGIGPTTQYF
TGTGCCAGCAGCGTAGGCATCGGCCCGACGACCCAGTACTTC
>-|-|TRBV27|TRBJ2-2
CASSRDRNGELFF
TGTGCCAGCAGCCGAGACCGAAACGGGGAGCTGTTTTTT
>-|few|TRBV5-6|TRBJ2-5
CASSSGVTRGETQYF
TGTGCCAGCAGCTCCGGGGTGACGAGGGGAGAGACCCAGTACTTC
>-|once|TRBV11-2|TRBJ2-5
CASRDPRESKTQYF
TGTGCCAGCAGAGACCCGCGAGAGTCGAAGACCCAGTACTTC
>TRBD2|-|TRBV4-2|TRBJ2-5
CASSQEAGLAGGETQYF
TGTGCCAGCAGCCAAGAAGCCGGACTAGCGGGAGGGGAGACCCAGTACTTC
>-|-|TRBV28|TRBJ2-7
CASSPRGLTYEQYF
TGTGCCAGCAGTCCCAGGGGCTTGACCTACGAGCAGTACTTC
>-|-|TRBV6-1|TRBJ1-2
CASSLRDRNYGYTF
TGTGCCAGCAGTCTCCGGGACCGCAACTATGGCTACACCTTC
>TRBD2|-|TRBV9|TRBJ2-1
CASSALAGAYNEQFF
TGTGCCAGCAGCGCGCTAGCGGGGGCCTACAATGAGCAGTTCTTC
>-|once|TRBV2|TRBJ1-3
CASGRGSSGNTIYF
TGTGCCAGCGGACGGGGGAGCTCTGGAAACACCATATATTTT
>TRBD1|few|TRBV5-4|TRBJ1-2
CASSPGQEVYGYTF
TGTGCCAGCTCTCCCGGACAGGAGGTCTATGGCTACACCTTC
>TRBD1|-|TRBV7-9|TRBJ1-5
CASNRGFDQPQHF
TGTGCCAGCAACAGGGGGTTCGATCAGCCCCAGCATTTT
>-|-|TRBV14|TRBJ2-1
CASSQVVSYNEQFF
TGTGCCAGCAGCCAAGTGGTATCCTACAATGAGCAGTTCTTC
>-|-|TRBV6-1|TRBJ2-7
CASSEGLPYEQYF
TGTGCCAGCAGTGAAGGGCTCCCCTACGAGCAGTACTTC
>-|-|TRBV2|TRBJ2-3
CASSEATGSSTDTQYF
TGTGCCAGCAGTGAAGCTACTGGCTCTAGCACAGATACGCAGTATTTT
>TRBD2|-|TRBV6-1|TRBJ2-1
CASSEARGSGSRFF
TGTGCCAGCAGTGAAGCGCGAGGGAGCGGGAGTAGGTTCTTC
>-|-|TRBV2|TRBJ2-4
CASSEPPGSVHF
TGTGCCAGCAGTGAACCTCCGGGGAGCGTGCACTTC